A selection of T cell receptor beta chains follows, all from one sample in a study of human T cells and chemical hapten exposure. MiXCR, run by TCRdb on the RACE reads, gives a single entry per CDR3 protein. The sample includes under 300,000 distinct CDR3 sequences, approximately 8.6% of them seen just once. The source was whole blood, collected in connection with sensitization to the hapten diphenylcyclopropenone (DPC). These receptors originate from a woman between 40 and 55 years old with alopecia areata. Some clones in this sample may be carry-over from other donors' samples. The CDR3 runs from the conserved cysteine through the conserved F or W. D genes are given only for firm matches. Rows may omit the clone size; those that give it use once, few, many or a size class.

size | J | V | D | DNA | CDR3
many | TRBJ2-3 | TRBV5-1 | NA | TGCGCCAGCAGCTTGCTATCAGATACGCAGTATTTT | CASSLLSDTQYF
NA | TRBJ2-3 | TRBV5-1 | TRBD2 | TGCGCCAGCAGCTTACTCCTAGCGGGGACAGATACGCAGTATTTT | CASSLLLAGTDTQYF
NA | TRBJ1-6 | TRBV4-3 | TRBD1 | TGCGCCAGCAGCCAAGCAGGGGGCGAGTCACCCCTCCACTTT | CASSQAGGESPLHF
NA | TRBJ2-3 | TRBV24-1 | TRBD2 | TGTGCCACCAGTGGAGTAGCGGGGAGGGTGACAGATACGCAGTATTTT | CATSGVAGRVTDTQYF
NA | TRBJ2-7 | TRBV6-5 | TRBD2 | TGTGCCAGCACCCAGCAGCGGGGTTACTACGAGCAGTACTTC | CASTQQRGYYEQYF
many | TRBJ1-1 | TRBV5-4 | NA | TGTGCCAGCAGCGCGGACCCGACAGGGAACACTGAAGCTTTCTTT | CASSADPTGNTEAFF
NA | TRBJ1-4 | TRBV28 | TRBD1 | TGTGCCAGCAGTTTGAATGGACAGGGCAGTCGTGAAAAACTGTTTTTT | CASSLNGQGSREKLFF
NA | TRBJ1-1 | TRBV7-2 | TRBD1 | TGTGCCAGCAGCTCCGGGACAGGGGGAACTGAAGCTTTCTTT | CASSSGTGGTEAFF
NA | TRBJ2-7 | TRBV6-5 | NA | TGTGCCAGCAGTTACTCGTACCAATACGAGCAGTACTTC | CASSYSYQYEQYF
NA | TRBJ2-5 | TRBV7-6 | NA | TGTGTCAGCAGCTTAGCCGGCCCACTAGAGACCCAGTACTTC | CVSSLAGPLETQYF
few | TRBJ2-3 | TRBV5-1 | NA | TGCGCCAGCAGTTTGGGAGGACAAAGCACAGATACGCAGTATTTT | CASSLGGQSTDTQYF
many | TRBJ1-5 | TRBV6-2/TRBV6-3 | NA | TGTGCCAGCAGACCAACAAGGGGCAATCAGCCCCAGCATTTT | CASRPTRGNQPQHF
few | TRBJ2-1 | TRBV4-2 | TRBD2 | TGTGCCAGCAGCCTGTTGGCCTCGGGACTAGCGGGAGCTGAGCAGTTCTTC | CASSLLASGLAGAEQFF
few | TRBJ2-7 | TRBV28 | TRBD2 | TGTGCCAGCAGTACTATTGGAGCGGGGCGCTACGAGCAGTACTTC | CASSTIGAGRYEQYF
few | TRBJ1-5 | TRBV27 | TRBD1 | TGTGCCAGCAGTAGGGACAGGGCCGATCAGCCCCAGCATTTT | CASSRDRADQPQHF
NA | TRBJ2-1 | TRBV6-2/TRBV6-3 | NA | TGTGCCAGCAGTTACACCCATAGGGGTGAGCAGTTCTTC | CASSYTHRGEQFF